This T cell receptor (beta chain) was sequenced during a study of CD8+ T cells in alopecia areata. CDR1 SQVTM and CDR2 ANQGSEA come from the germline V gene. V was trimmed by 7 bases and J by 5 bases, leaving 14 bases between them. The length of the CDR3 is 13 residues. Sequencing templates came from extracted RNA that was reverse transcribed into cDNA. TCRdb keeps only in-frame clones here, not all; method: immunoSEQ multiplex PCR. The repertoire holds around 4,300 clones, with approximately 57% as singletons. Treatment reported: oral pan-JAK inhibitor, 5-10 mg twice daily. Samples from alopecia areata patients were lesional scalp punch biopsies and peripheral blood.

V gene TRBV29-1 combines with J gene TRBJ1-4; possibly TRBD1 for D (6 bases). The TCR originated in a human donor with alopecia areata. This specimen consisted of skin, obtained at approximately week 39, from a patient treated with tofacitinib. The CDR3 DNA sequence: TGCAGCGCGTTCGGGGGGGCGAATGAAAAACTGTTTTTT. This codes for CSAFGGANEKLFF.